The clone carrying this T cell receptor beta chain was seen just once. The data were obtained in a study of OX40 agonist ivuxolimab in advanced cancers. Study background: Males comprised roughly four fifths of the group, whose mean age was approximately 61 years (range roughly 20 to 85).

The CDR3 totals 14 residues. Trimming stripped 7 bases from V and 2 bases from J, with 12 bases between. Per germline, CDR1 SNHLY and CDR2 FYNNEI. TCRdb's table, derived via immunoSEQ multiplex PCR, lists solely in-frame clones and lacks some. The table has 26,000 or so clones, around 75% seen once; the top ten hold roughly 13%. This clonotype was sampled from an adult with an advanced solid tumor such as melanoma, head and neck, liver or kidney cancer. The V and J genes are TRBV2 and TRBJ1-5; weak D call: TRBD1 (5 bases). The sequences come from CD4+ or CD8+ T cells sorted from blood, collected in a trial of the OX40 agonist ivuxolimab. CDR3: CASKGDSGNQPQHF. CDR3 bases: TGTGCCAGCAAGGGAGACAGTGGCAATCAGCCCCAGCATTTT.